The entry below gives a single TCR beta chain sequence along with its context. This clonotype has a count of ten or more. The antigen it recognizes is unknown. No per-base quality is available; no much larger clone lies one base away. The data originate from a study of T cells in Graves' hyperthyroidism and ophthalmopathy (dated by TCRdb to between 2019 and 2020). Describing the broader study: Peripheral blood was collected at initial diagnosis, before any treatment. After blood sampling, hyperthyroidism patients were treated with methimazole at a starting dose of 30 mg daily, and ophthalmopathy patients were treated with high-dose intravenous methylprednisolone. Thyroid tissue and blood T-cell repertoires from several Graves' hyperthyroidism patients were also compared in the study. Whether ophthalmopathy could be predicted prospectively was tested in an independent validation cohort made up of some 20 hyperthyroidism patients plus 17 patients who later progressed to ophthalmopathy. To identify TCR V-J signatures that set the groups apart, the researchers used a discovery cohort of about a hundred patients, made up of fewer than 50 with Graves' ophthalmopathy and about 60 with stable Graves' hyperthyroidism. The 95 to 100 discovery patients were randomly divided into training and test sets at a 7:3 ratio. According to the paper, TCR Vbeta CDR3 sequencing was carried out on over 130 peripheral blood samples, which came from 40 to 45 ophthalmopathy, about 75 hyperthyroidism and approximately 17 progressor patients. The paper as a whole reports these results and caveats: During validation, the model predicted progression to ophthalmopathy a median of around 6 months ahead of onset, with 60% to 71% sensitivity and 72% to 80% specificity. Most expanded thyroid clonotypes (frequency above 0.001) were also found in blood, which suggests that blood repertoires may mirror thyroid immune responses. No statistical method was used to fix the sample size in advance, and group allocation was not hidden from the investigators. A 13 V-J signature model separated ophthalmopathy from stable hyperthyroidism, with nearly 90% sensitivity and 81% to 83% specificity in cross-validation and 80%/75% in testing.

Inclusive of the bounding cysteine and phenylalanine, the CDR3 is 19 residues long. CDR3 DNA is the only sequence kept; it has 57 bases, read in frame from the first base. Per the germline V gene (reference sequence), LGHDT is the CDR1 and YNNKEL is the CDR2. V is pruned by 3 bases and J by 6 bases, leaving 13 bases of the junction without a gene match. Hyperthyroidism patients were newly diagnosed, had a disease duration of under 2 months, and were aged 18 to 65 years. Patients with uncontrolled infections, other autoimmune diseases, pregnancy or lactation were excluded. Diagnoses relied on clinical symptoms, serum thyroxine and TRAb, thyroid ultrasound and orbital computed tomography. Blood from progressor patients was collected at the time of first diagnosis with hyperthyroidism, before any ophthalmopathy symptoms had appeared. PBMCs were isolated from 10 ml of fresh peripheral blood by Ficoll-Paque density gradient centrifugation. Progressor patients were first diagnosed with Graves' hyperthyroidism and then developed ophthalmopathy during follow-up. Trizol reagent was used to extract total RNA, and RNA quality was then checked on an Agilent 2100 Bioanalyzer.

The TCR beta CDR3 regions were amplified from RNA transcripts. The first round of RT-PCR for the TCR CDR3 was performed with the HTBI primer set and the Qiagen OneStep RT-PCR kit. Libraries were constructed in a second round of multiplex PCR, after which size selection and purification were performed. Sequencing of the libraries was done on an Illumina HiSeq2000 using paired-end 100 bp reads. Per the source publication's procedure: Raw data were processed with SOAPnuke, discarding reads with adapters, uncalled bases, mean Phred below 15, or no exact constant-primer or identifier match. COPE v1.2.5 was used to merge high-quality paired reads, and clonotypes were defined as unique nucleotide sequences. Clonotypes were aligned to IMGT TRBV, TRBD and TRBJ reference segments using MiTCR v1.1. Only V-J combinations with frequency above 0.0001, covering 99.2% of repertoires, were analysed. A TCS score was defined as the ratio of F50 (clonal expansion) to E x V (chaos), with BLOSUM62-based TCRdist applied between CDR3 peptides within each V-J. Welch's t-statistics and random forest reduced around 520 V-J features to roughly 13, which were used in a naive Bayes classifier (R e1071). TCRdb reprocessed the public reads (quality trimming at Q25 with fastp, clone calling with MiXCR) and kept in-frame beta chains. Records with the same CDR3 protein are collapsed into one entry carrying the most frequent genes and DNA. Here the V and J calls rest on TCRdb's processing, not on the authors' analysis. This sample lists 650,000 to 850,000 distinct CDR3 sequences; roughly a sixth were detected once. Over 15% of the sample is held by the ten biggest clonotypes.

The chain joins TRBV3-1 to TRBJ2-1; TRBD2 matches 14 bases in the middle. This TCR was sampled from a woman aged 50 to 65 with Graves' hyperthyroidism that later progressed to Graves' ophthalmopathy. The material sequenced was blood. The DNA sequence reads TGTGCCAGCAGCCATCACGGACTAGCGGGGGGCCGATCGGGCAATGAGCAGTTCTTC. The translation is CASSHHGLAGGRSGNEQFF.